Below, 7 T cell receptor beta chains from the same sample are listed, as sequenced in a study of blood T cell repertoires in COVID-19. The table came from immunoSEQ multiplex PCR; TCRdb's copy has only in-frame clones and leaves some out. Of roughly 68,000 clones in the sample, about nine tenths were seen once. The sequencing input was peripheral blood. The receptors originated from a woman in her 70s with acute or convalescent COVID-19.

The chain recombines TRBV3-1 (or the pseudogene TRBV3-2) with TRBJ2-5; TRBD2 matches 16 bases. CDR1 is LGHDT, CDR2 YNNKEL, per germline (reference sequence). The trim removed 3 bases at V and 1 base at J, leaving 2 bases unmatched. This CDR3 is built from 17 residues. This CDR3 is CASSQGTSGGAQETQYF. The CDR3, as DNA: TGTGCCAGCAGCCAGGGGACTAGCGGGGGGGCCCAAGAGACCCAGTACTTC.

The V gene is TRBV29-1, the J gene TRBJ2-5; 9 nucleotides line up with TRBD1. The CDR3 contains 12 residues. J was trimmed by 2 bases and V by 7 bases; bases with no gene match: 2. CDR1 is SQVTM and CDR2 is ANQGSEA in the germline V gene. CDR3 sequence: CSADRGQETQYF. The CDR3 DNA reads TGCAGCGCGGACAGGGGACAAGAGACCCAGTACTTC.

The V call is TRBV2, the J call TRBJ1-2, with D tentatively TRBD1 (6 bases). V was clipped by 5 bases and J by 5 bases, with 9 bases between them. The V gene's germline CDR1 is SNHLY and CDR2 FYNNEI. The CDR3 is made up of 12 amino acids. CDR3: CASSTTGYGYTF. For the CDR3, the DNA is TGTGCCAGCAGTACAACAGGGTATGGCTACACCTTC.

The rearrangement links TRBV7-6 to TRBJ1-1; the D is unclear. The germline V gene encodes CDR1 SGHVS and CDR2 FNYEAQ. The germline V and J ends were trimmed by 5 bases and 7 bases, with 20 bases remaining between them. The length of the CDR3 is 15 residues. In DNA form, the CDR3 reads TGTGCCAGCAGCCACCTTCGTCGAAGGAGAGGTGAAGCTTTCTTT. This translates into CASSHLRRRRGEAFF.

This sequence joins TRBV19 and TRBJ2-1; 10 bases line up with TRBD2. J was trimmed by 0 bases and V by 5 bases; bases with no gene match: 10. The CDR3 is made up of 18 amino acids. CDR1 is LNHDA and CDR2 is SQIVND in the germline V gene (reference sequence). The CDR3 DNA sequence: TGTGCCAGTAGTCGAACTAGCGGGGCGTCCAGCTCCTACAATGAGCAGTTCTTC. This translates into CASSRTSGASSSYNEQFF.

This chain connects TRBV24-1 to TRBJ2-7, with a possible D match to TRBD1 (7 bases). This CDR3 has 14 amino acids. CDR1 and CDR2 from the germline V gene are KGHDR and SFDVKD. Trimming took off 3 bases at V and 4 bases at J, with 12 bases between the two ends. The CDR3 DNA is TGTGCCACCAGTGATGCAGGGGGGAAGTACGAGCAGTACTTC. Residues: CATSDAGGKYEQYF.

V usage is TRBV19 and J usage is TRBJ1-1; D gene unclear. Germline CDR1 is LNHDA and CDR2 is SQIVND (reference sequence). Trimming cost V 6 bases and J 0 bases, with 11 bases left between them. The CDR3 is made up of 14 amino acids. The CDR3 protein is CASRELGLNTEAFF. CDR3 DNA: TGTGCCAGTAGGGAGTTGGGTTTGAACACTGAAGCTTTCTTT. The complete variable domain, with remaining parts taken from reference TRBV19 and TRBJ1-1, reads DGGITQSPKYLFRKEGQNVTLSCEQNLNHDAMYWYRQDPGQGLRLIYYSQIVNDFQKGDIAEGYSVSREKKESFPLTVTSAQKNPTAFYLCASRELGLNTEAFFGQGTRLTVV.